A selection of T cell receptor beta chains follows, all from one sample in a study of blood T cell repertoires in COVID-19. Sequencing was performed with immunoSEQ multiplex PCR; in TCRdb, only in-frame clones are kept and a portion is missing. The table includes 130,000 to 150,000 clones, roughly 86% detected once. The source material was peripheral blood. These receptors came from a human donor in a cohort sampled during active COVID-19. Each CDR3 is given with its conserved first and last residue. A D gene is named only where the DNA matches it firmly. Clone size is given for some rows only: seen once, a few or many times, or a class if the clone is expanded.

TGTGCCAGCAGCTTCACAGGGGGCAATCAGCCCCAGCATTTT	CASSFTGGNQPQHF	TRBV5-6	TRBJ1-5	.	TRBD1
TGTGCCTGGTCTCCCCCCCGGGACAGAAGGGTCTATGGCTACACCTTC	CAWSPPRDRRVYGYTF	TRBV30	TRBJ1-2	.	TRBD1
TGTGCCAGCAGTTTATCCTCGCGGGCGGCGGGCATTCAGTACTTC	CASSLSSRAAGIQYF	TRBV28	TRBJ2-4	.	.
TGTGCCAGCAGCCCGAGCAGGGGTCGTCGGATACGCTATGGCTACACCTTC	CASSPSRGRRIRYGYTF	TRBV3-1/TRBV3-2	TRBJ1-2	.	.
TGTGCCAGCAGGACTAGCGGGATTTACAATGAGCAGTTCTTC	CASRTSGIYNEQFF	TRBV28	TRBJ2-1	.	TRBD2
TGTGCCAGCAGCCGGGGACAGACTAGCAATCAGCCCCAGCATTTT	CASSRGQTSNQPQHF	TRBV7-9	TRBJ1-5	.	TRBD1
TGTGCCAGCAGAGTTGGGGAAGGGGTAGCCTACAATGAGCAGTTCTTC	CASRVGEGVAYNEQFF	TRBV28	TRBJ2-1	many	.
TGTGCCTGGAGTGCGGATCAACAGGGTTTCGGCTACACCTTC	CAWSADQQGFGYTF	TRBV30	TRBJ1-2	.	.
TGTGCCAGCAGTTTTCGGCTAGGGAACACCGGGGAGCTGTTTTTT	CASSFRLGNTGELFF	TRBV27	TRBJ2-2	.	.
TGTGCCAGCAGCCCGGGAGGCGGCTATGGCTACACCTTC	CASSPGGGYGYTF	TRBV5-4	TRBJ1-2	.	.
TGTGCCAGCAGAGGGCCCGGGACAGGTCACTCCTGTTTCTTT	CASRGPGTGHSCFF	TRBV25-1	TRBJ1-1	.	TRBD1
TGCGCCAGCAGCGTAAGGACAGGGGTCGGCTACACCTTC	CASSVRTGVGYTF	TRBV5-1	TRBJ1-2	.	TRBD1
TGTGCCAGCAGCTGGGCGTCCTCCTACGAGCAGTACTTC	CASSWASSYEQYF	TRBV7-8	TRBJ2-7	.	.
TGTGCCAGCACCACGGGAGGACCAACTAATGAAAAACTGTTTTTT	CASTTGGPTNEKLFF	TRBV19	TRBJ1-4	.	.
TGTGCCAGCAGCTTACCCAGGGGGAAGGGCTACACCTTC	CASSLPRGKGYTF	TRBV7-9	TRBJ1-2	.	TRBD1
TGTGCCAGCAGCCACACAGGGGAGGCCCTTAGTCAACTGTTTTTT	CASSHTGEALSQLFF	TRBV28	TRBJ1-4	.	TRBD1
TGTGCCTGGAATGGGCTATCCAGCACAGATACGCAGTATTTT	CAWNGLSSTDTQYF	TRBV30	TRBJ2-3	.	.
TGTGCCAGCAGTGAATACACGAATGAGCAGTTCTTC	CASSEYTNEQFF	TRBV6-1	TRBJ2-1	.	.
TGCAGTGCTAGTCAAGCGGGAAAAGAGACCCAGTACTTC	CSASQAGKETQYF	TRBV20-1	TRBJ2-5	.	TRBD2
TGTGCCAGCAGCTTAGGACAGGGGGCCTCCTACAATGAGCAGTTCTTC	CASSLGQGASYNEQFF	TRBV5-8	TRBJ2-1	few	TRBD1
TGTGCCAGCAGTTTTTATCTTGGCGGGAGTGTCACAGATACGCAGTATTTT	CASSFYLGGSVTDTQYF	TRBV28	TRBJ2-3	once	TRBD2
TGTGCCAGCTCACCTCGACAGGGGGCGGGTGAGACCCAGTACTTC	CASSPRQGAGETQYF	TRBV18	TRBJ2-5	.	TRBD1
TGTGCCAGCAGCTTTTTCGAATTTTTAGGACATACTAATCAGCCCCAGCATTTT	CASSFFEFLGHTNQPQHF	TRBV7-8	TRBJ1-5	.	.
TGTGCCAGCAGTTACTCGGGGGGGGGTGAGCAGTTCTTC	CASSYSGGGEQFF	TRBV6-5	TRBJ2-1	.	TRBD2
TGCAGCGTAGTTCGTCAGGGGGGCCCCTCCTACGAGCAGTACTTC	CSVVRQGGPSYEQYF	TRBV29-1	TRBJ2-7	.	.
TGTGCCAGCAGTTACCAGCGGACAGGGCCGGACGAGCAGTACTTC	CASSYQRTGPDEQYF	TRBV6-2/TRBV6-3	TRBJ2-7	.	TRBD1
TGTGCCAACCAGGACAGGGGGGACTATGGCTACACCTTC	CANQDRGDYGYTF	TRBV28	TRBJ1-2	.	TRBD1
TGTGCCTGGAGTGTACATAGGACACCCAATGAAAAACTGTTTTTT	CAWSVHRTPNEKLFF	TRBV30	TRBJ1-4	.	.
TGTGCCAGTAGTATAGGGACAGTCGCAACTAATGAAAAACTGTTTTTT	CASSIGTVATNEKLFF	TRBV19	TRBJ1-4	.	.
TGTGCCAGCAGCCAAACCCCGACACAAGAGACCCAGTACTTC	CASSQTPTQETQYF	TRBV3-1/TRBV3-2	TRBJ2-5	.	.
TGTGCCAGTAGTATAGAGGCCACTGAAGCTTTCTTT	CASSIEATEAFF	TRBV19	TRBJ1-1	.	.
TGTGCCAGCAGCTACGACAGGTCTAATGAAAAACTGTTTTTT	CASSYDRSNEKLFF	TRBV7-2	TRBJ1-4	.	.
TGTGCCAGCAGTGGTACCGGGACAATCGGCAATCAGCCCCAGCATTTT	CASSGTGTIGNQPQHF	TRBV27	TRBJ1-5	.	.
TGTGCCAGCAGTGCCCATTCGGGGCGGGAGGATAACACCGGGGAGCTGTTTTTT	CASSAHSGREDNTGELFF	TRBV25-1	TRBJ2-2	few	TRBD2
TGTGCCAGCTCACCAACTATCGCGGGGGAGACAAATGAGCAGTTCTTC	CASSPTIAGETNEQFF	TRBV18	TRBJ2-1	.	TRBD2
TGTGCCAGCAGCTCACAGGGGGCTGGTGAAAAACTGTTTTTT	CASSSQGAGEKLFF	TRBV7-8	TRBJ1-4	few	TRBD1
TGTGCCAGCAGCGTAGGACGGGGGGCTGGAAACACCATATATTTT	CASSVGRGAGNTIYF	TRBV9	TRBJ1-3	.	.
TGTGCCAGCAGCCTCAGCGGGAGGGTGGACGAGCAGTACTTC	CASSLSGRVDEQYF	TRBV28	TRBJ2-7	.	TRBD2
TGTGCCAGCAGCCTCATGACCGGGACAAATTCCTACAATGAGCAGTTCTTC	CASSLMTGTNSYNEQFF	TRBV4-2	TRBJ2-1	once	.
TGTGCCAGCAGCCAAGCCCCCCTAGCGGGGGTTTACGAGCAGTACTTC	CASSQAPLAGVYEQYF	TRBV3-1/TRBV3-2	TRBJ2-7	.	TRBD2
TGTGCCAGCAGGCTAACTAGCGGGAGAGAAAATGAGCAGTTCTTC	CASRLTSGRENEQFF	TRBV28	TRBJ2-1	once	TRBD2
TGTGCCAGCAGCCAACCGGGACTGTCCTACAATGAGCAGTTCTTC	CASSQPGLSYNEQFF	TRBV7-9	TRBJ2-1	.	.
TGTGCCAGCACCTTAGGGGGACAGCAAGAGACCCAGTACTTC	CASTLGGQQETQYF	TRBV5-4	TRBJ2-5	.	TRBD1
TGCGCCAGCAGCCAAGGGACTAGCGGCTACACAGATACGCAGTATTTT	CASSQGTSGYTDTQYF	TRBV4-3	TRBJ2-3	.	TRBD2
TGCAGTGCTAGTCAGCGGGGGGGTTCCCATGAGCAGTTCTTC	CSASQRGGSHEQFF	TRBV20-1	TRBJ2-1	once	TRBD2
TGCAGTGCTAGTATCCGGGATACGGGTGGCTACACCTTC	CSASIRDTGGYTF	TRBV20-1	TRBJ1-2	.	.
TGTGCCATCTGTGAGGCGCGGCGGGGGCCGGGGGTCGATGAGCAGTTCTTC	CAICEARRGPGVDEQFF	TRBV10-3	TRBJ2-1	.	.
TGTGCCAGCAGCACCCGTGGCCGGGAGGGCCCCTACGAGCAGTACTTC	CASSTRGREGPYEQYF	TRBV11-2	TRBJ2-7	.	TRBD2
TGCGCCAGCAGCTTTGGGCAGGGGGACGGCTACACCTTC	CASSFGQGDGYTF	TRBV5-1	TRBJ1-2	.	TRBD1
TGTGCCAGTAGTATGGCGCCCGACAGGGTGGAACAGCCCCAGCATTTT	CASSMAPDRVEQPQHF	TRBV19	TRBJ1-5	.	TRBD1
TGTGCCAGCAGCCTCGGAGGAAGTCTTGCCAAAAACATTCAGTACTTC	CASSLGGSLAKNIQYF	TRBV27	TRBJ2-4	.	.
TGTGCCAGCAGTTCAGCCCGATGGGGCAGCACAGATACGCAGTATTTT	CASSSARWGSTDTQYF	TRBV28	TRBJ2-3	.	.
TGCGCCAGCAGTGAGTCTCGACTAGCGGTCTACAATGAGCAGTTCTTC	CASSESRLAVYNEQFF	TRBV10-1	TRBJ2-1	.	TRBD2
TGTGCCAGTAGCCAGGGCTCCTATAATTCACCCCTCCACTTT	CASSQGSYNSPLHF	TRBV19	TRBJ1-6	.	.